These 27 T cell receptor beta chains were all obtained from the same sample, sequenced in a study of shared clonotypes between healthy human individuals. Generated by immunoSEQ multiplex PCR, the TCRdb table keeps only in-frame clones and is missing some. The data contain roughly 2,500,000 clones, roughly 93% of them singletons. Material: naive CD4+ T cells from PBMCs. Subset noted: CD45RA+ positively selected. The receptors stem from a man younger than 35 in good health. Some clones in this sample may be carry-over from other donors' samples.

The chain is built from TRBV21-1 and TRBJ1-2. TRBV21-1 is labeled a pseudogene. This CDR3 spans 16 amino acids. As DNA, the CDR3 is TGTGCCAGCAGCAAAGCCCTAGGAGGGGTAGACTATGGCTACACCTTC. This translates into CASSKALGGVDYGYTF.

This chain joins TRBV11-3 and TRBJ2-6; 11 bases agree with TRBD1. CDR3 length: 17 residues. The V gene end was trimmed by 1 base and the J gene end by 2 bases; junction bases not matched to a gene: 1. CDR1 and CDR2 from the germline V gene are SGHNT and YENEEA. The CDR3 spells CASSLGDRGTGANVLTF. In nucleotides, the CDR3 is TGTGCCAGCAGCTTAGGGGACAGGGGGACTGGGGCCAACGTCCTGACTTTC. The whole variable domain, filled in from reference TRBV11-3 and TRBJ2-6, reads EAGVVQSPRYKIIEKKQPVAFWCNPISGHNTLYWYLQNLGQGPELLIRYENEEAVDDSQLPKDRFSAERLKGVDSTLKIQPAELGDSAVYLCASSLGDRGTGANVLTFGAGSRLTVL.

This clone was detected once. The chain combines TRBV19 with TRBJ1-1, with 12 positions matching TRBD1. Germline assignment: CDR1 LNHDA and CDR2 SQIVND (reference sequence). This CDR3 comprises 19 residues. Losses at the gene ends were 5 bases for V and 3 bases for J; bases not matched to a gene: 16. This CDR3 reads CASSPYAGTGGLLDTEAFF. CDR3 nucleotides: TGTGCCAGTAGTCCGTACGCCGGGACAGGGGGCTTATTGGACACTGAAGCTTTCTTT.

This chain joins TRBV28 and TRBJ2-1; D unclear. Germline lookup yields CDR1 MDHEN and CDR2 SYDVKM. The CDR3 contains 11 residues. V was cut by 3 bases and J by 8 bases, with 5 bases left in between. The CDR3 DNA follows: TGTGCCAGCAGTTTCAGCGATGAGCAGTTCTTC. Its protein product is CASSFSDEQFF.

The V call is TRBV2, the J call TRBJ2-3, with 7 positions matching TRBD2. The CDR3 totals 16 residues. V shed 6 bases, J shed 2 bases, and the junction held 11 bases outside the gene matches. CDR1 is SNHLY and CDR2 is FYNNEI in the germline V gene. This CDR3 reads CASSLGLAAPTDTQYF. CDR3 sequence (DNA): TGTGCCAGCAGCCTCGGGCTAGCGGCCCCCACAGATACGCAGTATTTT.

This chain joins TRBV7-3 and TRBJ2-3; tentatively, D is TRBD2 (6 bases). V was pared by 4 bases and J by 5 bases, with 19 bases between. From germline, CDR1 is SGHTA and CDR2 FQGTGA. CDR3 length equals 16 residues. CDR3 bases: TGTGCCAGCAGCTCGACCGGGACTCCCTTGGGAGATACGCAGTATTTT. Protein sequence: CASSSTGTPLGDTQYF.

This clone has only a few counts. Other DNA sequences in the same sample also yield this CDR3. This chain joins TRBV28 and TRBJ1-1; D gene uncertain. Per the germline V gene, CDR1 is MDHEN and CDR2 is SYDVKM. V lost 1 base and J lost 8, with 5 bases in between. The CDR3 spans 11 residues. CDR3 sequence reads: CASSLLGEAFF. The CDR3, as DNA: TGTGCCAGCAGTTTATTAGGGGAAGCTTTCTTT.

CDR3 in amino acids: CASSEFKVAIGDTQYF. The CDR3 region has the DNA TGTGCCAGCAGTGAATTTAAGGTGGCTATTGGGGATACGCAGTATTTT. The chain joins TRBV2 to TRBJ2-3, with D uncertain. V was trimmed by 2 bases and J by 6 bases, leaving 18 bases between them. CDR1 and CDR2 from the germline V gene are SNHLY and FYNNEI. The CDR3 totals 16 residues.

This chain connects TRBV7-3 to TRBJ2-5, with D maybe TRBD1 (6 bases). With 2 bases removed from V and 3 bases from J, the gap between germline ends came to 7 bases. The CDR3 consists of 13 residues. Germline-derived CDR1 and CDR2 are SGHTA and FQGTGA. The CDR3 here is CASSLQGKETQYF. CDR3 nucleotides: TGTGCCAGCAGCTTACAGGGGAAAGAGACCCAGTACTTC.

V is TRBV14 and J is TRBJ1-1; 9 bases match TRBD1. The CDR3 is 14 amino acids. Germline values: CDR1 SGHDN, CDR2 FVKESK. Unmatched junction bases numbered 7, after V lost 6 bases and J lost 5 bases. CDR3 bases: TGTGCCAGCAGTGACAGGGGGTTGAGGACTGAAGCTTTCTTT. Translated, it gives CASSDRGLRTEAFF.

V and J are TRBV30 and TRBJ1-4; D not resolved. CDR3 length: 11 amino acids. The V end lost 8 bases, the J end lost 7 bases, and 11 bases lay between the germline ends. The germline gives CDR1 GTSNPN, CDR2 SVGIG (reference sequence). This chain's CDR3 is CAIKGTEKLFF. Written as DNA, the CDR3 is TGTGCCATAAAGGGTACTGAAAAACTGTTTTTT.

The chain is built from TRBV9 and TRBJ2-3; TRBD1 is a possible D gene (6 bases). Germline V CDR1 and CDR2: SGDLS, YYNGEE. The CDR3 extends over 13 amino acids. The V end lost 5 bases, the J end lost 4 bases, and 11 bases lay between the germline ends. In DNA, the CDR3 is TGTGCCAGCAGTGGCTGGGGGCCAGATACGCAGTATTTT. Residues: CASSGWGPDTQYF.

The chain uses TRBV5-5 and TRBJ2-2, with D perhaps matching TRBD1 (5 bases). Germline V gives CDR1 SGHKS, CDR2 YYEKEE (reference sequence). The CDR3 runs 16 residues. V lost 3 bases, J lost 6 bases, and 18 bases lay in between. CDR3 nucleotide sequence: TGTGCCAGCAGCTGGGGCGGCAGGGCAGTTTCCGGGGAGCTGTTTTTT. This translates into CASSWGGRAVSGELFF.

The CDR3 sequence is CASSPDPGGYGYTF. CDR3 DNA sequence: TGCGCCAGCAGCCCGGACCCAGGGGGCTATGGCTACACCTTC. This chain connects TRBV5-1 to TRBJ1-2; TRBD1 matches 7 bases. With 4 bases clipped from V and 4 bases from J, the junction kept 7 bases outside the gene matches. The germline V gene encodes CDR1 SGHRS and CDR2 YFSETQ. This CDR3 is built from 14 residues.

V usage is TRBV9 and J usage is TRBJ2-1; the D gene is possibly TRBD1 (7 bases). This CDR3 spans 18 amino acids. CDR1 is SGDLS and CDR2 is YYNGEE in the germline V gene. The V gene lost 3 bases and the J gene lost 0 bases, with 19 bases spanning the gap. CDR3 loop: CASSDLGGGESSYNEQFF. CDR3 sequence (DNA): TGTGCCAGCAGCGACCTTGGAGGGGGCGAAAGCTCCTACAATGAGCAGTTCTTC.

The CDR3 bases are TGCGCCAGCAGCTTGTTGGCGGGATCGAACACTGAAGCTTTCTTT. This encodes CASSLLAGSNTEAFF. The chain joins TRBV5-1 to TRBJ1-1; D ambiguous. Germline V gives CDR1 SGHRS, CDR2 YFSETQ. The CDR3 has 15 amino acids. The germline V and J ends were trimmed by 1 base and 1 base, with 11 bases remaining between them.

CDR3 sequence: CASSRGLAATQETQYF. CDR3 DNA sequence: TGTGCCAGTAGTAGGGGACTAGCGGCAACCCAAGAGACCCAGTACTTC. The rearrangement links TRBV19 to TRBJ2-5, with 11 bases lining up with TRBD2. The CDR3 runs to 16 residues. CDR1 and CDR2 from the germline V gene are LNHDA and SQIVND (reference sequence). J was trimmed by 1 base and V by 4 bases; bases with no gene match: 5.

The rearrangement joins TRBV19 to TRBJ1-1; D is uncertain. The CDR3 has 14 residues. V lost 3 bases, J lost 4 bases, and 12 bases lay in between. Germline assignment: CDR1 LNHDA and CDR2 SQIVND (reference sequence). This chain's CDR3 is CASSMKPPGTEAFF. The CDR3 coding sequence is TGTGCCAGTAGTATGAAACCGCCAGGCACTGAAGCTTTCTTT.

This chain connects TRBV5-1 to TRBJ2-1; tentatively, D is TRBD1 or TRBD2 (6 bases each). Germline V gene data show CDR1 as SGHRS and CDR2 as YFSETQ. The ends were cut back, 7 bases at V and 2 bases at J, with 16 bases in the middle. There are 15 residues in the CDR3. In DNA form, the CDR3 reads TGCGCCAGCGGCCGACTAGGGGGGACCTACAATGAGCAGTTCTTC. It yields the protein CASGRLGGTYNEQFF.

V is TRBV6-1 and J is TRBJ1-2; D call uncertain. The CDR3 length is 15 residues. Per germline, CDR1 MNHNS and CDR2 SASEGT. The V gene lost 2 bases and the J gene lost 7 bases, with 17 bases spanning the gap. The CDR3 is CASSELGMAIGGYTF. CDR3 DNA sequence: TGTGCCAGCAGTGAACTTGGAATGGCGATCGGTGGCTACACCTTC.

In nucleotides, the CDR3 is TGCGCCAGCAGCCCAGGGGGCGGTGGAAACACCATATATTTT. Encoded protein: CASSPGGGGNTIYF. The chain uses TRBV5-1 and TRBJ1-3; 8 bases are a match to TRBD1. The germline gives CDR1 SGHRS, CDR2 YFSETQ. CDR3 length equals 14 residues. The V and J ends lost 4 bases and 3 bases, in that order; junction bases with no gene match: 3.

This clone was observed once. The chain links TRBV23-1 to TRBJ2-1, with TRBD2 identical over 9 bases. TRBV23-1 is identified as an open reading frame with a role that is uncertain. This CDR3 spans 17 amino acids. J was trimmed by 0 bases and V by 6 bases; bases with no gene match: 9. This CDR3 is CASSLGSGRSSYNEQFF. CDR3 DNA sequence: TGCGCCAGCAGCCTGGGGAGCGGGAGGAGCTCCTACAATGAGCAGTTCTTC.

The genes are TRBV18 and TRBJ2-7; 9 positions match TRBD2. Unmatched junction bases numbered 8, after V lost 3 bases and J lost 2 bases. The CDR3 sequence is 16 residues long. CDR1 is KGHSH, CDR2 LQKENI, per germline. The CDR3 DNA follows: TGTGCCAGCTCACCTTTCCCGGCTAGCGGGACCTACGAGCAGTACTTC. Amino acids: CASSPFPASGTYEQYF.

For this clone: The same CDR3 is also encoded by other DNA sequences in this sample. The genes are TRBV5-1 and TRBJ1-1; the D gene is possibly TRBD1 (6 bases). There are 13 residues in the CDR3. Trimming took off 4 bases at V and 5 bases at J, with 12 bases between the two ends. The germline CDR1 and CDR2 sequences are SGHRS and YFSETQ. In DNA form, the CDR3 reads TGCGCCAGCAGCGAACAGGGTAGTACTGAAGCTTTCTTT. Amino acids: CASSEQGSTEAFF.

The V call is TRBV28, the J call TRBJ1-1; D possibly corresponds to TRBD1 (6 bases). Trimming took off 6 bases at V and 4 bases at J, with 15 bases between the two ends. The germline CDR1 and CDR2 sequences are MDHEN and SYDVKM. The CDR3 totals 14 residues. DNA for the CDR3: TGTGCCAGCAGCCTCGACAGGTTTGGCACTGAAGCTTTCTTT. As protein: CASSLDRFGTEAFF.

The rearrangement uses TRBV6-6 and TRBJ2-5; D is unresolved. CDR3 size: 13 residues. The germline V gene encodes CDR1 MNHNY and CDR2 SVGAGI (reference sequence). V shed 2 bases and J shed 0 bases, with 4 bases lying between them. CDR3 in amino acids: CASSYMYQETQYF. DNA of the CDR3: TGTGCCAGCAGTTACATGTACCAAGAGACCCAGTACTTC.

This sequence joins TRBV6-1 and TRBJ2-6, with D uncertain. The germline V and J ends were trimmed by 4 bases and 0 bases, with 10 bases remaining between them. The CDR3 spans 16 residues. Germline CDR1 is MNHNS and CDR2 is SASEGT. The DNA of the CDR3 is TGTGCCAGCAGTGGAGACCGGTCCTCTGGGGCCAACGTCCTGACTTTC. Encoded protein: CASSGDRSSGANVLTF.